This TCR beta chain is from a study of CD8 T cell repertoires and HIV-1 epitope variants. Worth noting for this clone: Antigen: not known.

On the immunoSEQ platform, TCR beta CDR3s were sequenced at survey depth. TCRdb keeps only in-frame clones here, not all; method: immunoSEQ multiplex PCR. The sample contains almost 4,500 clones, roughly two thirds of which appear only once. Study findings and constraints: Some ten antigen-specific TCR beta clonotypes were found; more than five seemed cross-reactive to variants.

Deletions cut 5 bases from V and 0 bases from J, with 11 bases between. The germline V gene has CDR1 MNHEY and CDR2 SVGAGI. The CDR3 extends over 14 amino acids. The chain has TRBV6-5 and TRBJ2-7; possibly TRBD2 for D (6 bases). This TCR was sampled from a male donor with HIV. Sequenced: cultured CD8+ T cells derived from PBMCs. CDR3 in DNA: TGTGCCAGCAGTCCTCTAGCGTACTCCTACGAGCAGTACTTC. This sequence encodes CASSPLAYSYEQYF.